This T cell receptor (beta chain) was documented in a study of response to subunit inactivated influenza vaccine. Study-wide points: Each seasonal influenza vaccination recruits few new T cells, the authors suggested.

This clonotype has a count of ten or more. Its antigen is as yet unknown. TCRdb reanalysed the RT-PCR reads using MiXCR and keeps one entry per CDR3 protein. The sample contains 450,000 to 600,000 distinct CDR3 sequences, approximately 7.1% of which appear only once. Trimming cost V 2 bases and J 4 bases; bases outside gene matches: 4. Per germline, CDR1 MNHNS and CDR2 SASEGT. The CDR3 runs to 15 residues. The source is a man aged 45 to 75 who received an inactivated influenza vaccine. This chain joins TRBV6-1 and TRBJ2-1; the match to TRBD1 covers 8 bases. This specimen was PBMCs from blood, taken around 25 months after vaccination. CDR3 amino acids: CASSEQGASYNEQFF. CDR3 DNA sequence: TGTGCCAGCAGTGAACAGGGGGCGTCTTACAATGAGCAGTTCTTC.